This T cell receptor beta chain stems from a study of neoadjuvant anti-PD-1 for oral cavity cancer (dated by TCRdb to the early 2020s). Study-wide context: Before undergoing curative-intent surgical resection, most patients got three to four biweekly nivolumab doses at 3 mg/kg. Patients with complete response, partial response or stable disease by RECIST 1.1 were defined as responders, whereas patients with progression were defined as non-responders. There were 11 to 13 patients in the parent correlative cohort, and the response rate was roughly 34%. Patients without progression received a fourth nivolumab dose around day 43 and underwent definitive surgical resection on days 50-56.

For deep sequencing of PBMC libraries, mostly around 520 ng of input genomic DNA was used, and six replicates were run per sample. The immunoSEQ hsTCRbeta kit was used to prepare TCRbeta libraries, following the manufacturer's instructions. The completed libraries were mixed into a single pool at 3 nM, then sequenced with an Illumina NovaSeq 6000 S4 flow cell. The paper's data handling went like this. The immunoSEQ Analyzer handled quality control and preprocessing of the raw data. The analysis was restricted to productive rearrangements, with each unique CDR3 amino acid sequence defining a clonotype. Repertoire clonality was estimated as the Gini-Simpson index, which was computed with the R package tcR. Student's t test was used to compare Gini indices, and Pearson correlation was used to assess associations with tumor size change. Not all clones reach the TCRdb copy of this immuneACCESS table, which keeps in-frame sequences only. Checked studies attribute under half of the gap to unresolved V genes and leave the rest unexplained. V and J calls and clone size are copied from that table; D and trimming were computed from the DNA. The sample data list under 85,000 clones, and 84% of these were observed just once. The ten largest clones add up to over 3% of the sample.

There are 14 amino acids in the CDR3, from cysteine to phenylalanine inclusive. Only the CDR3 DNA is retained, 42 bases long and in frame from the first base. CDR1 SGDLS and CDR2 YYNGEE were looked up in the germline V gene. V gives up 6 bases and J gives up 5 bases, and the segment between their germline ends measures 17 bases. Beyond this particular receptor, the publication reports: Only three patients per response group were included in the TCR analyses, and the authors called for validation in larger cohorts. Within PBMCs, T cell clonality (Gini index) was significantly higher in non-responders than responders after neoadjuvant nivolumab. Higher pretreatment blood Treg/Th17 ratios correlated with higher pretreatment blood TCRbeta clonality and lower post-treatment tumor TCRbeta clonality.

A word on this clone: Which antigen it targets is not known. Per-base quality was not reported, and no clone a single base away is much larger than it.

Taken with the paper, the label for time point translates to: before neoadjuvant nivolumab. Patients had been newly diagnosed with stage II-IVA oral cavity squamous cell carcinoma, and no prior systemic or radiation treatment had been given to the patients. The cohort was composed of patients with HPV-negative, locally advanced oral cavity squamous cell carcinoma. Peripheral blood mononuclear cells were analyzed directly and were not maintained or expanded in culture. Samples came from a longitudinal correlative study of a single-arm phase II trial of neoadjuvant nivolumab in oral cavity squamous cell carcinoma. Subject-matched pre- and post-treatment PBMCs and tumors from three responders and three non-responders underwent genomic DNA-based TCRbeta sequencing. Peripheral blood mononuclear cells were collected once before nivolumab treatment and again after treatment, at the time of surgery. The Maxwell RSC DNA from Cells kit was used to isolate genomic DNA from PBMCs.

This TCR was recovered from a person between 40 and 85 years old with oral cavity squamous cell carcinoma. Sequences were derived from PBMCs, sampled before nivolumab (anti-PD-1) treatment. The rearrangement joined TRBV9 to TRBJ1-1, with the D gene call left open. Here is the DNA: TGTGCCAGCACACCCGGCTGGGGTCAAACTGAAGCTTTCTTT. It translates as CASTPGWGQTEAFF.